This T cell receptor beta chain was identified during a study of blood T cells in healthy people across ages. Study-level background: The capture of about one barcoded beta molecule per two T cells was achieved by template switching. Overall study findings and caveats: TCR beta diversity tracked closely with naive T cell percentage.

The CDR3 length is 13 residues. V lost 1 base and J lost 1, with 7 bases in between. CDR1 and CDR2 from the germline V gene are DFQATT and SNEGSKA (reference sequence). This clonotype was picked up many times. Antigen: not known. A sample-barcoded 5' primer and a J-beta primer mix were used in a second PCR of roughly 7 to 11 cycles. Every cDNA molecule bore a tag from a template-switch adaptor containing 12 random nucleotides. Each CDR3 protein is one row after TCRdb ran MiXCR on the 5' RACE reads. The sample consists of some 900,000 distinct CDR3 sequences, about 44% of them appearing once. Per sample, at least 5 micrograms of total RNA were extracted.

Sequenced input: blood. The gene calls are TRBV20-1 and TRBJ1-1, with D hard to call. This receptor was obtained from a man in his thirties or forties in good health. The CDR3 region is CSARVSPNTEAFF. CDR3 coding DNA: TGCAGTGCTAGAGTCTCGCCGAACACTGAAGCTTTCTTT.